A selection of T cell receptor beta chains follows, all from one sample in a study of T-cell reconstitution after alpha-beta-depleted transplantation in children. MiXCR, run by TCRdb on the PCR reads, gives a single entry per CDR3 protein. The profile shows about 580,000 distinct CDR3 sequences, over 20% of them singletons. The sample here was PBMCs, taken before TCRalphabeta/CD19-depleted stem cell transplant. The receptors here all came from a boy less than two years old with Wiskott-Aldrich syndrome, due to receive a stem cell transplant. CDR3s include the opening cysteine and the closing phenylalanine or tryptophan. The D gene is left open where the match is weak. A row's size may be missing; if present it is once, few, many or a size class.

clone_size j_call d_call v_call cdr3_nt cdr3_aa
- TRBJ2-1 TRBD2 TRBV7-2 TGTGCCAGCAGCTATCCACCGGGACTAGCGGGAGGGAATGAGCAGTTCTTC CASSYPPGLAGGNEQFF
- TRBJ2-7 TRBD2 TRBV7-9 TGTGCCAGCAGCTTAGATGGAGCGGGAGCCTACGAGCAGTACTTC CASSLDGAGAYEQYF
- TRBJ2-1 - TRBV2 TGTGCCAGCAGAGTAGCTTCCTACAATGAGCAGTTCTTC CASRVASYNEQFF
- TRBJ1-1 - TRBV6-5 TGTGCCAGCAGTTACTCGAGGGGGGTTTTAGTGAGCACTGAAGCTTTCTTT CASSYSRGVLVSTEAFF
- TRBJ1-4 - TRBV5-1 TGCGCCAGCAGCTGGGACCGAGTTGCAACTAATGAAAAACTGTTTTTT CASSWDRVATNEKLFF
- TRBJ2-7 - TRBV5-5 TGTGCCAGCAGCTTACCCGGGCCGACCTACGAGCAGTACTTC CASSLPGPTYEQYF
few TRBJ2-2 - TRBV5-1 TGCGCCAGCAGCCCGGGACACCTCACCGGGGAGCTGTTTTTT CASSPGHLTGELFF
- TRBJ2-7 - TRBV5-1 TGCGCCAGCAGCTTGTTGATGAGCGCGTCCTACGAGCAGTACTTC CASSLLMSASYEQYF
- TRBJ1-1 TRBD1 TRBV11-2 TGTGCCAGCAGCTCCGACAGGGGCGCACGAGCTTTCTTT CASSSDRGARAFF
- TRBJ2-7 TRBD2 TRBV20-1 TGCAGTGCTAGAGCCCCTAGCGGGACCTACGAGCAGTACTTC CSARAPSGTYEQYF
- TRBJ1-1 - TRBV24-1 TGTGCCACCAGTCCCTCGCTGGAAGCTTTCTTT CATSPSLEAFF
many TRBJ2-2 - TRBV5-1 TGCGCCAGCAGCTTGGTTCCGGTGACGAACACCGGGGAGCTGTTTTTT CASSLVPVTNTGELFF
few TRBJ2-1 TRBD1 TRBV20-1 TGCAGTGGACAGGGGGAGTACAATGAGCAGTTCTTC CSGQGEYNEQFF
few TRBJ1-1 - TRBV20-1 TGCAGTGCAAGACAGCCGAACACTGAAGCTTTCTTT CSARQPNTEAFF
- TRBJ1-1 - TRBV6-1 TGTGCCAGCAGTGCGAGGAATTCGAACACTGAAGCTTTCTTT CASSARNSNTEAFF
few TRBJ2-3 - TRBV29-1 TGCAGCGTACAGGTCCGAGGCCCCAATACGCAGTATTTT CSVQVRGPNTQYF
- TRBJ1-4 - TRBV28 TGTGCCAGCAGCACCAGACCGACTAATGAAAAACTGTTTTTT CASSTRPTNEKLFF
few TRBJ2-2 - TRBV5-1 TGCGCCAGCAGCCTAAAGACAGCCAACACCGGGGAGCTGTTTTTT CASSLKTANTGELFF
few TRBJ2-3 TRBD2 TRBV12-3/TRBV12-4 TGTGCCAGCACCTCAATCCTGACTAGCGGGGTCACAGATACGCAGTATTTT CASTSILTSGVTDTQYF
- TRBJ2-2 - TRBV7-2 TGTGCCAGCAGCTTAGCGGGGGGCGCGGGACCGTTGACCGGGGAGCTGTTTTTT CASSLAGGAGPLTGELFF
few TRBJ2-1 - TRBV5-1 TGCGCCAGTGACCGGGACTGGAGAAACGGAGATGAGCAGTTCTTC CASDRDWRNGDEQFF
- TRBJ1-1 - TRBV4-1 TGCGCCAGCAGCCAAGACGGGTTTGCAGACACTGAAGCTTTCTTT CASSQDGFADTEAFF